The 13 T cell receptor beta chains below come from one sample, sequenced in a study of beta chain features in type 1 diabetes. cDNA synthesis used the whole RNA isolate, giving expressed TCRB sequences. Sequencing was performed with immunoSEQ multiplex PCR; in TCRdb, only in-frame clones are kept and a portion is missing. Among some 500,000 clones, 10% to 12% were seen once, and the ten largest hold over 0.035%. Sequenced: naive CD4+ T cells from blood. These receptors were taken from a woman aged 18-29 years in good health.

A few counts support this clone. This chain joins TRBV23-1 and TRBJ1-6; D unresolved. TRBV23-1 is an ORF; its function is uncertain. This CDR3 spans 23 amino acids. V lost 1 base to trimming and J lost 5 bases, with 33 bases between them. DNA of the CDR3: TGCGCCAGCAGTCAATGGTCCGGGGAAGGAGGAAGGTTGAGCGGTGTTGATAATTCACCCCTCCACTTT. Translating it yields CASSQWSGEGGRLSGVDNSPLHF.

The V gene is TRBV2, the J gene TRBJ2-5; 7 nucleotides line up with TRBD2. V gave up 6 bases and J gave up 2 bases; unmatched junction bases: 6. Germline V gives CDR1 SNHLY, CDR2 FYNNEI. There are 14 residues in the CDR3. The CDR3 reads CASRQRGIQETQYF. DNA for the CDR3: TGTGCCAGCAGGCAGCGGGGCATTCAAGAGACCCAGTACTTC.

This chain joins TRBV5-4 and TRBJ2-4; 7 bases line up with TRBD1. V gave up 4 bases and J gave up 5 bases; unmatched junction bases: 9. CDR3 length equals 15 residues. Germline CDR1 and CDR2: SGHNT and YYREEE (reference sequence). CDR3 coding DNA: TGTGCCAGCAGCCAGAGACAGGGTTACCAAAACATTCAGTACTTC. Protein sequence: CASSQRQGYQNIQYF. Full variable domain (outside the CDR3, taken from reference TRBV5-4 and TRBJ2-4): ETGVTQSPTHLIKTRGQQVTLRCSSQSGHNTVSWYQQALGQGPQFIFQYYREEENGRGNFPPRFSGLQFPNYSSELNVNALELDDSALYLCASSQRQGYQNIQYFGAGTRLSVL.

V gene TRBV4-2 combines with J gene TRBJ2-3, with 8 bases aligning to TRBD1. V trimming: 1 base; J trimming: 0 bases; junction bases outside the gene matches: 3. Germline V gene data show CDR1 as LGHNA and CDR2 as YNFKEQ. This CDR3 is built from 16 residues. CDR3 protein: CASSQAGGGSTDTQYF. Written as DNA, the CDR3 is TGTGCCAGCAGCCAAGCAGGGGGCGGGAGCACAGATACGCAGTATTTT.

This sequence joins TRBV4-1 and TRBJ1-2, with a weak D call TRBD1 (6 bases). The CDR3 is 16 amino acids. Germline CDR1 and CDR2: MGHRA and YSYEKL. Trimming took 4 bases from V and 0 from J, leaving 15 bases between them. The CDR3: CASSRLKGDSNYGYTF. CDR3 bases: TGCGCCAGCAGCCGGCTAAAGGGGGATTCTAACTATGGCTACACCTTC.

This clone was counted only a few times. CDR3 region: CASSNRQGRVDGYTF. The CDR3 nucleotides read TGTGCCAGCAGCAACCGACAGGGAAGGGTCGATGGCTACACCTTC. V is TRBV9 and J is TRBJ1-2, with 7 bases aligning to TRBD1. The V and J ends lost 4 bases and 6 bases, in that order; junction bases with no gene match: 12. From germline, CDR1 is SGDLS and CDR2 YYNGEE. This CDR3 spans 15 amino acids.

The V call is TRBV2, the J call TRBJ2-7, with 7 bases matching TRBD1. Germline CDR1 SNHLY, CDR2 FYNNEI. The CDR3 totals 14 residues. The V gene end was trimmed by 8 bases and the J gene end by 2 bases; junction bases not matched to a gene: 9. CDR3 protein: CASARDSITYEQYF. The CDR3 bases are TGTGCCAGCGCTCGGGACAGTATAACCTACGAGCAGTACTTC.

Only a few counts were recorded for this clone. This specimen includes other DNA sequences encoding the same CDR3. CDR3 in DNA: TGTGCCAGCAGCCAGGGTACGAACACTGAAGCTTTCTTT. Translated, it gives CASSQGTNTEAFF. The J gene is TRBJ1-1, the V gene TRBV14; no reliable D call. This CDR3 comprises 13 residues. V shed 3 bases and J shed 1 base, with 6 bases lying between them. The V gene's germline CDR1 is SGHDN and CDR2 FVKESK.

Written as DNA, the CDR3 is TGTGCCAGCTCACCACCACAGGGTTCAGATACGCAGTATTTT. Translated: CASSPPQGSDTQYF. The J gene is TRBJ2-3, the V gene TRBV18; D may be TRBD1 (6 bases). Between the trimmed V and J ends, which lost 0 bases and 4 bases, there was a span of 8 bases. Germline loops: CDR1 KGHSH, CDR2 LQKENI. The CDR3 extends over 14 amino acids. Full variable domain (outside the CDR3, taken from reference TRBV18 and TRBJ2-3): NAGVMQNPRHLVRRRGQEARLRCSPMKGHSHVYWYRQLPEEGLKFMVYLQKENIIDESGMPKERFSAEFPKEGPSILRIQQVVRGDSAAYFCASSPPQGSDTQYFGPGTRLTVL.

This clone was observed a few times. The chain joins TRBV23-1 to TRBJ2-3, with a possible D match to TRBD2 (7 bases). TRBV23-1 is assigned to the ORF class and has an uncertain function. The CDR3 sequence is 17 residues long. Trimming cost V 4 bases and J 0 bases, with 17 bases left between them. CDR3 sequence (DNA): TGCGCCAGCAGTCCGGTGAGGGGGGGTTGGAGCACAGATACGCAGTATTTT. Protein sequence: CASSPVRGGWSTDTQYF.

The chain is built from TRBV9 and TRBJ1-6, with D maybe TRBD1 (6 bases). V was cut by 0 bases and J by 9 bases, with 10 bases left in between. Germline V lookup: CDR1 SGDLS, CDR2 YYNGEE. The CDR3 is 14 residues long. The CDR3 nucleotides are TGTGCCAGCAGCGTAGGGCAGGGGACTTCACCCCTCCACTTT. Its translation is CASSVGQGTSPLHF.

This chain connects TRBV6-1 to TRBJ2-1, with D uncertain. Trimming removed 7 bases at V and 7 bases at J, with 8 bases between. Germline CDR1 reads MNHNS; CDR2 reads SASEGT. This CDR3 comprises 11 residues. The CDR3 reads CASTRLNEQFF. The CDR3 nucleotides are TGTGCCAGCACCAGGCTGAATGAGCAGTTCTTC.

In this sample, this clone turned up many times. The V gene is TRBV15, the J gene TRBJ2-2, with no clear D. This CDR3 has 12 amino acids. V lost 3 bases and J lost 5, with 4 bases in between. Germline V CDR1 and CDR2: LNHNV, YYDKDF (reference sequence). The CDR3 DNA reads as TGTGCCACCAGCAGGTATACCGGGGAGCTGTTTTTT. Protein product: CATSRYTGELFF.